This TCR beta chain stems from a study of blood T cell repertoires in COVID-19. This table comes from immunoSEQ multiplex PCR, and its TCRdb copy is limited to in-frame clones, with some not included. The sample has 340,000 or so clones, 80% to 90% seen once. The CDR3 contains 14 residues. CDR1 is SGHDT and CDR2 is YYEEEE in the germline V gene. V lost 1 base to trimming and J lost 7 bases, with 14 bases between them. This receptor was obtained from a man aged 50-60 years with active or convalescent COVID-19. V usage is TRBV5-6 and J usage is TRBJ1-1; maybe TRBD1 (6 bases). The sequenced material came from peripheral blood. Here the CDR3 reads CASSLWSGTSEAFF. The CDR3 bases are TGTGCCAGCAGCTTGTGGTCCGGGACAAGTGAAGCTTTCTTT.